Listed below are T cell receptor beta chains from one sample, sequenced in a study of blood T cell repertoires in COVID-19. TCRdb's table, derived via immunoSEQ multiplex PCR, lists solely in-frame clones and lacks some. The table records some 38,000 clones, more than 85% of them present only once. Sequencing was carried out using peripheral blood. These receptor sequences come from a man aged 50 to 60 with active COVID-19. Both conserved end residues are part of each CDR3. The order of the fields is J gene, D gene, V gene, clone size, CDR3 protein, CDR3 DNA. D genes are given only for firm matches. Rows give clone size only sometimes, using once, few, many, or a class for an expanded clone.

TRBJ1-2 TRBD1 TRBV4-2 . CASSPRTGDGYTF TGTGCCAGCAGCCCGCGGACAGGGGACGGCTACACCTTC
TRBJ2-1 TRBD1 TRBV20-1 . CSASLTGENNEQFF TGCAGTGCTAGTCTGACAGGGGAGAACAATGAGCAGTTCTTC
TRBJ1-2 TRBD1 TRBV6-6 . CASSPGQATSDGYTF TGTGCCAGCAGTCCTGGACAGGCGACTTCGGATGGCTACACCTTC
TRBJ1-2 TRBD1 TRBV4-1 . CASSQSQGQAVNGYTF TGCGCCAGCAGCCAAAGTCAAGGACAGGCAGTAAATGGCTACACCTTC
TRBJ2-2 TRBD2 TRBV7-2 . CASSSWTSGITGELFF TGTGCCAGCAGCTCCTGGACTAGCGGAATAACCGGGGAGCTGTTTTTT
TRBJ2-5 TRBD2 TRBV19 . CASSIETSGYQETQYF TGTGCCAGTAGTATAGAAACTAGCGGATACCAAGAGACCCAGTACTTC
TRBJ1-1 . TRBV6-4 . CASSYGVRVATEAFF TGTGCCAGCAGTTACGGAGTCAGGGTGGCCACTGAAGCTTTCTTT
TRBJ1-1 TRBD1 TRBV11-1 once CASSLARQGKAFF TGTGCCAGCAGCTTAGCAAGACAGGGGAAAGCTTTCTTT
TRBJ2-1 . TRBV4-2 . CASSHEGQGRGNEQFF TGTGCCAGCAGCCACGAGGGCCAGGGGAGAGGAAATGAGCAGTTCTTC
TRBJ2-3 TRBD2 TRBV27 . CASTTSGSSTDTQYF TGTGCCAGCACCACTAGCGGGTCTAGCACAGATACGCAGTATTTT
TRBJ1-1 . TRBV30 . CAATGWSTEAFF TGTGCCGCAACAGGGTGGAGCACTGAAGCTTTCTTT
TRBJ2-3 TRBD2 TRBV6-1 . CASSEALAGASDTQYF TGTGCCAGCAGTGAAGCGTTAGCGGGAGCGTCAGATACGCAGTATTTT
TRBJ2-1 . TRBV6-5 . CASSYLGLGNEQFF TGTGCCAGCAGTTACCTCGGTCTCGGGAATGAGCAGTTCTTC
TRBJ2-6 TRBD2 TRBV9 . CASSLQIKAGAISSGANVLTF TGTGCCAGCAGCCTCCAAATCAAAGCGGGGGCGATCTCCTCTGGGGCCAACGTCCTGACTTTC
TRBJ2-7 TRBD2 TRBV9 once CASSVAGGPYEQYF TGTGCCAGCAGCGTGGCGGGAGGACCCTACGAGCAGTACTTC
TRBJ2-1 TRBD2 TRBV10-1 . CAKKKREGYEQFF TGCGCCAAAAAGAAGCGGGAGGGGTATGAGCAGTTCTTC
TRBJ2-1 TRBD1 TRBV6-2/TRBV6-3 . CASSSLQGNEQFF TGTGCCAGCAGTTCTCTACAGGGGAATGAGCAGTTCTTC
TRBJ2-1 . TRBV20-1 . CSAPGDGEQFF TGCAGTGCCCCCGGAGATGGTGAGCAGTTCTTC
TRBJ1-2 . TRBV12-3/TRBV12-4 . CASSFSGSDGYTF TGTGCCAGCAGTTTTAGTGGTTCGGATGGCTACACCTTC
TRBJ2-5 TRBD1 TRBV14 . CASSPGTGGWETQYF TGTGCCAGCAGCCCTGGGACAGGGGGCTGGGAGACCCAGTACTTC
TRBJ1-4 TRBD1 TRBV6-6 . CASSLYGTGYATNEKLFF TGTGCCAGCAGTCTTTACGGGACAGGGTATGCAACTAATGAAAAACTGTTTTTT
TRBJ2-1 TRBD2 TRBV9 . CASSVVAGGLSYNEQFF TGTGCCAGCAGCGTAGTAGCGGGGGGGCTCTCCTACAATGAGCAGTTCTTC
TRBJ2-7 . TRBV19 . CASSIQLQREQYF TGTGCCAGTAGTATCCAACTGCAGCGGGAGCAGTACTTC
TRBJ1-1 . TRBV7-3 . CASSPGGVMNTEAFF TGTGCCAGCAGCCCGGGAGGGGTCATGAACACTGAAGCTTTCTTT
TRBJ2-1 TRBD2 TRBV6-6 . CASISSGSYNEQFF TGTGCCAGCATCAGTAGCGGGAGCTACAATGAGCAGTTCTTC
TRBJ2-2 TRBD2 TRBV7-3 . CASSLLPSGISGELFF TGTGCCAGCAGCCTACTACCTAGCGGGATTTCCGGGGAGCTGTTTTTT
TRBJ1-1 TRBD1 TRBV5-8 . CASSSRDRVGAFF TGTGCCAGCAGCTCCCGGGACAGGGTTGGAGCTTTCTTT
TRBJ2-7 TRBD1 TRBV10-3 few CAISANRGPSYEQYF TGTGCCATCAGTGCCAACAGGGGGCCCTCCTACGAGCAGTACTTC
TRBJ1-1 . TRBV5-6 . CASSLYRRFTEAFF TGTGCCAGCAGCTTGTACAGGCGCTTTACAGAAGCTTTCTTT
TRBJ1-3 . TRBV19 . CASSMSQGGGNTIYF TGTGCCAGTAGTATGAGCCAGGGAGGTGGAAACACCATATATTTT
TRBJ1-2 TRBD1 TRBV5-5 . CASSPRDSPYGNYGYTF TGTGCCAGCAGCCCCCGGGACAGCCCATATGGAAACTATGGCTACACCTTC
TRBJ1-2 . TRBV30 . CACGLYGYTF TGTGCCTGCGGACTATATGGCTACACCTTC
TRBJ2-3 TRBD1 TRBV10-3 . CAIRTGTGATDTQYF TGTGCCATCAGAACCGGGACAGGGGCCACAGATACGCAGTATTTT
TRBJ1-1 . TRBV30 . CAWGVGGNTEAFF TGTGCCTGGGGGGTCGGGGGGAACACTGAAGCTTTCTTT
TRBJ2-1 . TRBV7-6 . CASSLILELGEQFF TGTGCCAGCAGCTTAATCCTGGAGCTAGGAGAGCAGTTCTTC
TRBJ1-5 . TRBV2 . CASSRGDNQPQHF TGTGCCAGCAGTCGGGGGGACAATCAGCCCCAGCATTTT
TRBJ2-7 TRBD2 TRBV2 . CASKRESYEQYF TGTGCCAGCAAGCGGGAGTCCTACGAGCAGTACTTC
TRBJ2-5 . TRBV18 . CASSPGARTEETQYF TGTGCCAGCTCACCGGGGGCGCGAACGGAAGAGACCCAGTACTTC